A single sample is the source of the 27 T cell receptor beta chains below, sequenced in a study of response to subunit inactivated influenza vaccine. Each CDR3 protein gets one entry after TCRdb re-called the RT-PCR reads with MiXCR. The sample lists around 570,000 distinct CDR3 sequences; 6.5% to 8% were seen once. This specimen consisted of PBMCs from blood, obtained 23 to 25 months after vaccination. The receptors were sampled from a man aged 45 to 70 who received an inactivated influenza vaccine.

Ten or more counts support this clonotype. J is TRBJ2-7 and V is TRBV5-1; tentative D call: TRBD2 (6 bases). The V end lost 4 bases, the J end lost 3 bases, and 11 bases lay between the germline ends. This CDR3 comprises 13 residues. From germline, CDR1 is SGHRS and CDR2 YFSETQ. CDR3 sequence: CASSVGLLYEQYF. CDR3 nucleotides: TGCGCCAGCAGCGTGGGACTTCTCTACGAGCAGTACTTC.

This clonotype has only a few counts. The genes are TRBV5-1 and TRBJ2-3; 7 bases align to TRBD2. Germline values: CDR1 SGHRS, CDR2 YFSETQ. The ends lost 4 bases at V and 4 bases at J; junction bases unmatched: 9. CDR3 length equals 15 residues. The CDR3 loop is CASSADGLGADTQYF. CDR3 bases: TGCGCCAGCAGCGCGGACGGACTAGGGGCAGATACGCAGTATTTT.

The rearrangement links TRBV5-5 to TRBJ2-3, with D maybe TRBD2 (5 bases). V dropped 1 base and J dropped 6 bases, with 9 bases sitting between them. The CDR3 runs to 13 residues. CDR1 and CDR2 from the germline V gene are SGHKS and YYEKEE (reference sequence). CDR3: CASSLTGRDTQYF. DNA of the CDR3: TGTGCCAGCAGCTTGACGGGAAGGGATACGCAGTATTTT.

A few counts support this clonotype. The chain combines TRBV10-3 with TRBJ1-1; D is unclear. Germline V gives CDR1 ENHRY, CDR2 SYGVKD. The CDR3 extends over 11 amino acids. Trimming stripped 10 bases from V and 7 bases from J, with 13 bases between. Written as DNA, the CDR3 is TGTGCCACCCTCCAGGCAGATGAAGCTTTCTTT. This translates into CATLQADEAFF.

This clonotype turned up a few times. The V call is TRBV9, the J call TRBJ2-5; D might be TRBD1 (5 bases). There are 15 residues in the CDR3. Germline CDR1 is SGDLS and CDR2 is YYNGEE. Trimming left V 3 bases short and J 0 bases short, with 12 bases between. CDR3 region: CASSGKTEYQETQYF. The CDR3 DNA is TGTGCCAGCAGCGGAAAGACAGAGTACCAAGAGACCCAGTACTTC. Supplemented by reference TRBV9 and TRBJ2-5, the full variable domain reads DSGVTQTPKHLITATGQRVTLRCSPRSGDLSVYWYQQSLDQGLQFLIQYYNGEERAKGNILERFSAQQFPDLHSELNLSSLELGDSALYFCASSGKTEYQETQYFGPGTRLLVL.

V gene TRBV11-2 combines with J gene TRBJ2-1; TRBD2 matches 11 bases. V lost 6 bases, J lost 1 base, and 5 bases stayed unmatched. The CDR3 length is 16 residues. Germline-derived CDR1 and CDR2 are SGHAT and FQNNGV. The CDR3 reads CASRRLAGRSYNEQFF. DNA of the CDR3: TGTGCCAGCAGAAGACTAGCGGGGCGTTCCTACAATGAGCAGTTCTTC.

In its sample, this clonotype was seen a few times. V is TRBV9 and J is TRBJ2-3; no definite D call. CDR3 length: 15 residues. The V and J ends lost 4 bases and 0 bases respectively, with 12 bases between them. Germline CDR1 reads SGDLS; CDR2 reads YYNGEE. Here the CDR3 reads CASSPRRPSTDTQYF. DNA for the CDR3: TGTGCCAGCAGCCCCCGCAGGCCCAGCACAGATACGCAGTATTTT.

This clonotype came up a few times. This rearrangement joins TRBV19 to TRBJ2-7, with D unclear. V was clipped by 4 bases and J by 0 bases, with 7 bases between them. The CDR3 extends over 13 amino acids. Looked up from germline, CDR1 is LNHDA and CDR2 is SQIVND (reference sequence). The CDR3, as DNA: TGTGCCAGTAGTACCGAGCGCTCCTACGAGCAGTACTTC. Its translation: CASSTERSYEQYF.

The table lists this clonotype with many counts. The rearrangement links TRBV20-1 to TRBJ2-3; 13 nucleotides agree with TRBD2. The germline V gene has CDR1 DFQATT and CDR2 SNEGSKA (reference sequence). This CDR3 spans 15 amino acids. The V and J ends lost 3 bases and 1 base, in that order; junction bases with no gene match: 1. In DNA, the CDR3 is TGCAGTGCTAGGGGACTAGCGGGACGCACAGATACGCAGTATTTT. Protein product: CSARGLAGRTDTQYF.

This chain joins TRBV7-2 and TRBJ2-3, with 14 bases identical to TRBD2. V dropped 0 bases and J dropped 3; count of bases not matched to a gene: 8. CDR3 length: 19 residues. The V gene's germline CDR1 is SGHTA and CDR2 FQGNSA. In DNA, the CDR3 is TGTGCCAGCAGCTTAGCGGGAGGACTAGCGGGAGGAGGGACAGATACGCAGTATTTT. Its protein product is CASSLAGGLAGGGTDTQYF.

The CDR3 DNA reads TGTGCCAGCAGTTTTTTTCAGGGGGCGCGAAGTGAAAAACTGTTTTTT. This translates into CASSFFQGARSEKLFF. V usage is TRBV12-3 or TRBV12-4 and J usage is TRBJ1-4, with 8 nucleotides matching TRBD1. This CDR3 region has 16 residues. With 3 bases clipped from V and 7 bases from J, the junction kept 10 bases outside the gene matches.

This clonotype was recorded a few times. The chain joins TRBV29-1 to TRBJ2-7, with 9 bases that match TRBD2. The CDR3 is 15 residues long. CDR1 and CDR2 from the germline V gene are SQVTM and ANQGSEA. V gave up 7 bases and J gave up 0 bases; unmatched junction bases: 10. CDR3 nucleotide sequence: TGCAGCGCCAAGGGGGGTAGCGGGAGCTCCTACGAGCAGTACTTC. Translation: CSAKGGSGSSYEQYF.

This clonotype was found a few times. The rearrangement joins TRBV7-9 to TRBJ2-1; tentative D call: TRBD1 (5 bases). The germline V and J ends were trimmed by 5 bases and 0 bases, with 14 bases remaining between them. Germline CDR1 is SEHNR and CDR2 is FQNEAQ (reference sequence). CDR3 length: 16 residues. The CDR3 sequence: CASSPRGSSSYNEQFF. CDR3 DNA sequence: TGTGCCAGCAGCCCTAGGGGCTCAAGCTCCTACAATGAGCAGTTCTTC.

This clonotype has only a few counts. The gene calls are TRBV11-2 and TRBJ2-7; 9 bases agree with TRBD1. Germline CDR1 reads SGHAT; CDR2 reads FQNNGV. V shed 5 bases, J shed 5 bases, and the junction held 13 bases outside the gene matches. The CDR3 has 16 residues. The CDR3 DNA reads TGTGCCAGCAGCCACATCCCGGGACAGGGCTTCCACGAGCAGTACTTC. Its translation: CASSHIPGQGFHEQYF.

This clonotype was observed a handful of times. V gene TRBV28 combines with J gene TRBJ2-1; 10 positions match TRBD2. The V and J ends lost 6 bases and 7 bases, in that order; junction bases with no gene match: 9. CDR3 size: 15 residues. Germline V CDR1 and CDR2: MDHEN, SYDVKM. CDR3 sequence reads: CASSSERGGGNEQFF. The DNA of the CDR3 is TGTGCCAGCAGCTCTGAGCGGGGGGGAGGGAATGAGCAGTTCTTC.

This clonotype was observed a few times. The genes are TRBV20-1 and TRBJ1-5, with D hard to call. Germline values: CDR1 DFQATT, CDR2 SNEGSKA (reference sequence). There are 13 residues in the CDR3. Trimming shortened V by 4 bases and J by 0 bases, and 7 bases separated the two germline ends. This chain's CDR3 is CSAIEHSNQPQHF. CDR3 sequence (DNA): TGCAGTGCTATAGAACATAGCAATCAGCCCCAGCATTTT.

Many counts were recorded for this clonotype. V and J are TRBV2 and TRBJ2-5; possible D gene TRBD2, 6 bases. The CDR3 is 15 residues long. Trimming removed 6 bases at V and 1 base at J, with 15 bases between. CDR1 SNHLY and CDR2 FYNNEI come from the germline V gene. In DNA form, the CDR3 reads TGTGCCAGCAGCCCCGGCGGGACCCTCCAAGAGACCCAGTACTTC. The encoded protein is CASSPGGTLQETQYF.

This clonotype was detected only a few times. J is TRBJ2-1 and V is TRBV9, with a tentative D call TRBD1 (6 bases). The CDR3 is made up of 15 amino acids. Per germline, CDR1 SGDLS and CDR2 YYNGEE. The V gene lost 5 bases and the J gene lost 0 bases, with 12 bases spanning the gap. CDR3 nucleotides: TGTGCCAGCAGTTTTAGGGACAACTCCTACAATGAGCAGTTCTTC. The encoded protein is CASSFRDNSYNEQFF.

In its sample, this clonotype was seen many times. V and J are TRBV11-2 and TRBJ2-3; a weak D match, TRBD2 (7 bases). This CDR3 is 14 amino acids long. From germline, CDR1 is SGHAT and CDR2 FQNNGV. Trimming cost V 1 base and J 9 bases, with 14 bases left between them. The CDR3 reads CASSLGPGRGTQYF. CDR3 coding DNA: TGTGCCAGCAGCTTAGGCCCGGGGAGGGGGACGCAGTATTTT. The full variable domain, rest sourced from reference TRBV11-2 and TRBJ2-3, is EAGVAQSPRYKIIEKRQSVAFWCNPISGHATLYWYQQILGQGPKLLIQFQNNGVVDDSQLPKDRFSAERLKGVDSTLKIQPAKLEDSAVYLCASSLGPGRGTQYFGPGTRLTVL.

This clonotype has a count of ten or more. J is TRBJ2-7 and V is TRBV24-1, with D hard to call. Germline V gives CDR1 KGHDR, CDR2 SFDVKD. This CDR3 is 11 amino acids long. V was trimmed by 2 bases and J by 3 bases, leaving 1 base between them. CDR3 sequence (DNA): TGTGCCACCAGTGATTACTACGAGCAGTACTTC. Residues: CATSDYYEQYF.

The chain carries TRBV12-3 or TRBV12-4 and TRBJ2-5; 8 positions agree with TRBD2. This CDR3 contains 16 residues. The ends lost 6 bases at V and 5 bases at J; junction bases unmatched: 14. The CDR3 coding sequence is TGTGCCAGCAGCCCGGGCGGGAGGCCCGGGAAGGAGACCCAGTACTTC. Protein sequence: CASSPGGRPGKETQYF.

There are a few counts of this clonotype. The rearrangement uses TRBV7-2 and TRBJ2-1; 7 nucleotides align to TRBD1. From germline, CDR1 is SGHTA and CDR2 FQGNSA. The CDR3 totals 17 residues. After removal of 2 bases from V and 5 bases from J, the junction contained 12 bases not matched to a gene. The CDR3 here is CASSLFGSRGIDNEQFF. CDR3 bases: TGTGCCAGCAGCTTATTCGGGTCCAGGGGGATAGACAATGAGCAGTTCTTC.

The rearrangement uses TRBV5-1 and TRBJ2-2, with D perhaps TRBD2 (6 bases). CDR3 length: 14 amino acids. The V end lost 9 bases, the J end lost 7 bases, and 19 bases lay between the germline ends. Germline CDR1 reads SGHRS; CDR2 reads YFSETQ. This chain's CDR3 is CATFDGLRGGELFF. As DNA, the CDR3 is TGCGCCACCTTTGACGGACTAAGGGGCGGGGAGCTGTTTTTT.

This clonotype appeared many times. The rearrangement links TRBV28 to TRBJ2-7; TRBD1 agrees at 8 bases. In germline, CDR1 is MDHEN, CDR2 SYDVKM. The CDR3 contains 16 residues. V shed 3 bases and J 5 bases; nucleotides not matched to a gene: 12. The CDR3 region has the DNA TGTGCCAGCAGTTTCGCTCTCCTAGGACAGGGTCACGAGCAGTACTTC. Its translation: CASSFALLGQGHEQYF.

This clonotype was counted a few times. The chain carries TRBV10-3 and TRBJ2-5, with 10 bases that match TRBD1. The CDR3 runs 14 residues. V lost 6 bases to trimming and J lost 5 bases; unmatched junction nucleotides: 6. Germline CDR1 and CDR2: ENHRY and SYGVKD. For the CDR3, the DNA is TGTGCCATCAGGGCCGGGACAGGGGTCGAGACCCAGTACTTC. This translates into CAIRAGTGVETQYF.

This clonotype was seen at least ten times. The genes are TRBV5-1 and TRBJ2-7; D is perhaps TRBD2 (6 bases). From germline, CDR1 is SGHRS and CDR2 YFSETQ. The length of the CDR3 is 15 residues. Trimming cost V 6 bases and J 2 bases, with 18 bases left between them. CDR3 DNA sequence: TGCGCCAGCAAGCCCAGCCTAGCGTCCACCTACGAGCAGTACTTC. It encodes CASKPSLASTYEQYF. The full variable domain, in which reference TRBV5-1 and TRBJ2-7 provide the parts outside the CDR3, is KAGVTQTPRYLIKTRGQQVTLSCSPISGHRSVSWYQQTPGQGLQFLFEYFSETQRNKGNFPGRFSGRQFSNSRSEMNVSTLELGDSALYLCASKPSLASTYEQYFGPGTRLTVT.

This clonotype was seen only a few times. The rearrangement links TRBV3-1 to TRBJ2-5, with a weak D call TRBD2 (6 bases). The CDR3 contains 15 residues. V lost 1 base, J lost 0 bases, and 9 bases lay in between. CDR1 and CDR2 (germline): LGHDT, YNNKEL (reference sequence). The CDR3 DNA reads as TGTGCCAGCAGCCAAGTCCGGGAGTACCAAGAGACCCAGTACTTC. It translates to CASSQVREYQETQYF.